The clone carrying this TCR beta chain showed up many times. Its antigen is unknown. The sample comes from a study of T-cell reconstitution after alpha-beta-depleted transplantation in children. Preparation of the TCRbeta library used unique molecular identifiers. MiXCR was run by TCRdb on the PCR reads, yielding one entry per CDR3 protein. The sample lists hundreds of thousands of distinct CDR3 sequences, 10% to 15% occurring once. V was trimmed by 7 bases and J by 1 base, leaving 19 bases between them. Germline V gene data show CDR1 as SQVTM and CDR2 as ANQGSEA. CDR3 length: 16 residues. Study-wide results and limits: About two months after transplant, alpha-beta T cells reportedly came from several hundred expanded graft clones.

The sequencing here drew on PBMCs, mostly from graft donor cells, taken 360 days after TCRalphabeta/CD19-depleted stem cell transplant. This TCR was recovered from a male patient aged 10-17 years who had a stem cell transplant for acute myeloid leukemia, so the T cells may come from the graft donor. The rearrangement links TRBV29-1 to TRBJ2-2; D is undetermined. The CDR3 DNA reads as TGCAGCGCTACCGGCTTGTTCCCCATGAACACCGGGGAGCTGTTTTTT. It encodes CSATGLFPMNTGELFF.